Listed here are 23 T cell receptor beta chains from one sample, sequenced in a study of CD8+CD57+ T cells in acquired aplastic anemia. Patients who underwent sequencing had shown CD8+CD57+ cell expansion by flow cytometry. It was genomic DNA that served as the template for profiling TCR beta VDJ and CDR3. TCRdb re-analysed the reads in MiXCR, keeping a single row per CDR3 protein. Among some 120,000 distinct CDR3 sequences listed, less than 50% were seen once. Specimen: sorted CD4+, CD8+, or CD8+CD57+ T cells (not recorded which) from PBMCs. The receptors come from a human donor with aplastic anemia.

This clonotype was seen ten or more times. The chain employs TRBV11-2 and TRBJ2-1; 12 positions match TRBD2. Germline V gene data show CDR1 as SGHAT and CDR2 as FQNNGV. The CDR3 is made up of 18 amino acids. V lost 5 bases, J lost 0 bases, and 8 bases stayed unmatched. CDR3: CASSRGLAGLSSYNEQFF. CDR3 sequence (DNA): TGTGCCAGCAGCCGCGGACTAGCGGGGTTAAGCTCCTACAATGAGCAGTTCTTC.

This clonotype was counted many times. The chain employs TRBV27 and TRBJ2-7; D may be TRBD1 (5 bases). The CDR3 runs 13 residues. Germline V gene data show CDR1 as MNHEY and CDR2 as SMNVEV (reference sequence). V lost 5 bases to trimming and J lost 2 bases, with 10 bases between them. The DNA for the CDR3 is TGTGCCAGCAGTATAGGGGCCACCTACGAGCAGTACGTC. Residues: CASSIGATYEQYV.

This clonotype was counted between two and nine times. This chain links TRBV6-1 with TRBJ2-7, with 8 bases aligning to TRBD1. In germline, CDR1 is MNHNS, CDR2 SASEGT. CDR3 length: 15 residues. The CDR3 loop reads CASSEYLQGVYEQCV. Written as DNA, the CDR3 is TGTGCCAGCAGTGAGTATCTACAGGGGGTCTACGAGCAGTGCGTC.

CDR3 DNA: TGTGCCAGTTCCAGACAGGGTAATTCACCCCTCCACTTT. This gives the protein CASSRQGNSPLHF. The rearrangement links TRBV19 to TRBJ1-6, with 7 bases identical to TRBD1. With 8 bases clipped from V and 6 bases from J, the junction kept 4 bases outside the gene matches. In germline, CDR1 is LNHDA, CDR2 SQIVND (reference sequence). This CDR3 comprises 13 residues.

Many counts were recorded for this clonotype. J is TRBJ2-7 and V is TRBV9; tentatively, D is TRBD1 (5 bases). V lost 2 bases to trimming and J lost 0 bases, with 9 bases between them. Germline CDR1 reads SGDLS; CDR2 reads YYNGEE. The CDR3 runs to 14 residues. CDR3 nucleotides: TGTGCCAGCAGCGTTGCGACAGCCTCCTACGAGCAGTACTTC. Encoded protein: CASSVATASYEQYF.

There are a few counts of this clonotype. The chain has TRBV30 and TRBJ1-1; D is uncertain. The CDR3 length is 12 residues. Germline loops: CDR1 GTSNPN, CDR2 SVGIG (reference sequence). Trimming removed 5 bases at V and 0 bases at J, with 7 bases between. The CDR3 DNA follows: TGTGCCTGGGCGGGAATGAACACTGAAGCTTTCTTT. It translates to CAWAGMNTEAFF.

The sample holds many counts of this clonotype. The chain has TRBV20-1 and TRBJ1-6; D is possibly TRBD1 (6 bases). This CDR3 comprises 17 residues. The V gene lost 0 bases and the J gene lost 6 bases, with 18 bases spanning the gap. CDR1 DFQATT and CDR2 SNEGSKA come from the germline V gene (reference sequence). CDR3 sequence reads: CSARDLGQGRFNSPLHF. The CDR3 region has the DNA TGCAGTGCTAGAGATCTTGGGCAGGGGAGATTTAATTCACCCCTCCACTTT.

This clonotype showed up just a few times. At one boundary the junction diverges from the germline segment, which might be a read error. V is TRBV5-4 and J is TRBJ2-3; TRBD1 matches at 7 bases. This CDR3 has 17 amino acids. Germline V gives CDR1 SGHNT, CDR2 YYREEE (reference sequence). Written as DNA, the CDR3 is TGTGCCAGCAGCTTTTTTGGGACAGAGATTTCCACAGATACGCGGTATTTT. This codes for CASSFFGTEISTDTRYF.

Concerning this clonotype itself: A much bigger clone sits one base away, suggesting this may be a read error. The chain joins TRBV30 to TRBJ1-1; D gene unclear. The CDR3 spans 17 residues. V gave up 0 bases and J gave up 3 bases, with 20 bases separating them. Germline V gene sequence: CDR1 GTSNPN, CDR2 SVGIG (reference sequence). The CDR3 DNA sequence: TGTGCCTGGAGTGTGTCAGGCTTGAGGTTTACGGACACTGAAGCTTTCTTT. Translated: CAWSVSGLRFTDTEAFF.

This clonotype was recorded at least ten times. V is TRBV10-3 and J is TRBJ1-5; 7 nucleotides align to TRBD1. The V gene end was trimmed by 6 bases and the J gene end by 3 bases; junction bases not matched to a gene: 2. The CDR3 contains 13 residues. Germline V gives CDR1 ENHRY, CDR2 SYGVKD. The DNA for the CDR3 is TGTGCCATCAGGGGACAGTTCAATCAGCCCCAGCATTTT. It yields the protein CAIRGQFNQPQHF.

This clonotype has a count of ten or more. V gene TRBV6-1 combines with J gene TRBJ1-2, with D perhaps TRBD1 (6 bases). Trimming took 3 bases from V and 4 from J, leaving 15 bases between them. Germline V gene sequence: CDR1 MNHNS, CDR2 SASEGT. CDR3 length: 15 residues. The CDR3 nucleotides are TGTGCCAGCAGTGACAGGGACAAGAGAAGCTATGGCTACACCTTC. Translated: CASSDRDKRSYGYTF.

There are many counts of this clonotype. The V gene is TRBV10-2, the J gene TRBJ1-5, with D possibly TRBD1 on 5 matching bases. V lost 2 bases and J lost 6, with 14 bases in between. The CDR3 is 15 amino acids. Germline assignment: CDR1 WSHSY and CDR2 SAAADI. CDR3 nucleotide sequence: TGCGCCAGCAGTGAGCGGCAGGGAGGGAGTCAGCCCCAGCATTTT. It codes for CASSERQGGSQPQHF.

This chain joins TRBV10-2 and TRBJ2-5; no firm D call. The CDR3 extends over 11 amino acids. Trimming shortened V by 6 bases and J by 5 bases, and 7 bases separated the two germline ends. Germline-derived CDR1 and CDR2 are WSHSY and SAAADI. The CDR3, as DNA: TGCGCCAGCAGGGCCTGGGAGACCCAGTACTTC. Protein: CASRAWETQYF.

This clonotype has a count of ten or more. This sequence joins TRBV7-7 and TRBJ2-2; TRBD2 matches 10 bases. This CDR3 is 17 amino acids long. The germline CDR1 and CDR2 sequences are SSHAT and FNYEAQ (reference sequence). Germline trimming cut 0 bases from V and 1 base from J; bases unmatched to any gene: 2. CDR3 loop: CASSLAPSGGNTGELFF. DNA of the CDR3: TGTGCCAGCAGCTTAGCTCCTAGCGGGGGGAACACCGGGGAGCTGTTTTTT.

This clonotype has a count of ten or more. The CDR3 is CASSISLDKVAFF. The CDR3 DNA reads as TGTGCCAGTAGTATAAGCCTGGACAAGGTCGCTTTCTTT. V gene TRBV19 combines with J gene TRBJ1-1, with a weak D call TRBD1 (5 bases). Trimming took off 2 bases at V and 11 bases at J, with 15 bases between the two ends. The CDR3 spans 13 residues. Germline V gives CDR1 LNHDA, CDR2 SQIVND (reference sequence).

The sample holds many counts of this clonotype. DNA of the CDR3: TGCAGTGCTAGAGGGGGCCCGACCTACGAGCAGTACTTC. Translated, it gives CSARGGPTYEQYF. V is TRBV20-1 and J is TRBJ2-7; the D gene is possibly TRBD1 (5 bases). The CDR3 loop spans 13 amino acids. The V end was cut by 1 base, the J end by 2 bases, with 9 bases between. CDR1 and CDR2 from the germline V gene are DFQATT and SNEGSKA (reference sequence).

The chain carries TRBV2 and TRBJ2-7, with 13 bases fitting TRBD2. The V segment lost 7 bases and the J segment 4 bases; nucleotides outside the gene matches: 4. Germline assignment: CDR1 SNHLY and CDR2 FYNNEI. The length of the CDR3 is 14 residues. The CDR3 DNA sequence: TGTGCCAGCACTTGGACTAGCGGGAGTTACGAGCAGTACTTC. Translating it yields CASTWTSGSYEQYF.

This chain connects TRBV10-3 to TRBJ1-2; D not resolved. V dropped 10 bases and J dropped 1 base, with 25 bases sitting between them. This CDR3 comprises 17 residues. CDR1 is ENHRY and CDR2 is SYGVKD in the germline V gene. The chain's CDR3 is CASKDGSTGVFNYGYTF. In DNA, the CDR3 is TGTGCCAGCAAAGATGGCTCCACGGGAGTCTTTAACTATGGCTACACCTTC.

The chain has TRBV11-1 and TRBJ1-2; a weak D match, TRBD1 (6 bases). Trimming removed 5 bases from V and 6 bases from J, with 25 bases in between. Germline assignment: CDR1 SGHAT and CDR2 FQDESV (reference sequence). The CDR3 runs to 17 residues. For the CDR3, the DNA is TGTGCCAGCAGCCCCCTCCATGGGGCGCAGGGGCCTCATGGCTACACCTTC. Amino acids: CASSPLHGAQGPHGYTF. Drawing the rest from reference TRBV11-1 and TRBJ1-2, the complete variable domain is EAEVAQSPRYKITEKSQAVAFWCDPISGHATLYWYRQILGQGPELLVQFQDESVVDDSQLPKDRFSAERLKGVDSTLKIQPAELGDSAMYLCASSPLHGAQGPHGYTFGSGTRLTVV.

This clonotype was detected ten times or more. The V call is TRBV7-2, the J call TRBJ2-5; D perhaps matches TRBD1 (6 bases). Germline V gives CDR1 SGHTA, CDR2 FQGNSA. V lost 2 bases, J lost 1 base, and 11 bases lay in between. The CDR3 is made up of 15 amino acids. This chain's CDR3 is CASSLWGQTQETQYF. The DNA of the CDR3 is TGTGCCAGCAGCTTATGGGGGCAGACCCAAGAGACCCAGTACTTC.

This clonotype has a count of ten or more. The chain carries TRBV3-1 and TRBJ1-2; tentatively, D is TRBD1 (6 bases). The CDR3 runs to 14 residues. Between the trimmed V and J ends, which lost 0 bases and 7 bases, there was a span of 12 bases. Germline V gene data show CDR1 as LGHDT and CDR2 as YNNKEL (reference sequence). The CDR3 bases are TGTGCCAGCAGCCAAGAGGCCAGGGGTTTTGGCTACACCTTC. Translation gives CASSQEARGFGYTF.

Many counts were recorded for this clonotype. The rearrangement links TRBV30 to TRBJ2-5; 7 bases line up with TRBD1. CDR3 size: 15 residues. Germline V gene lookup returns CDR1 GTSNPN and CDR2 SVGIG (reference sequence). V dropped 3 bases and J dropped 5; count of bases not matched to a gene: 12. CDR3 bases: TGTGCCTGGAGGGCCCCAGGGACAGTAGGTGAGACCCAGTACTTC. Protein product: CAWRAPGTVGETQYF. The variable domain in full, with the rest retrieved from reference TRBV30 and TRBJ2-5, is SQTIHQWPATLVQPVGSPLSLECTVEGTSNPNLYWYRQAAGRGLQLLFYSVGIGQISSEVPQNLSASRPQDRQFILSSKKLLLSDSGFYLCAWRAPGTVGETQYFGPGTRLLVL.

The chain couples TRBV18 to TRBJ2-1, with a weak D call TRBD1 (5 bases). With 3 bases removed from V and 7 bases from J, the gap between germline ends came to 10 bases. Germline CDR1 and CDR2: KGHSH and LQKENI. The CDR3 contains 13 residues. CDR3 nucleotides: TGTGCCAGCTCACCGGGGCCCCTTAATGAGCAGTTCTTC. As protein: CASSPGPLNEQFF.